This T cell receptor beta chain appears in the sequencing data of a study of metastatic and nonmetastatic thyroid tumors. Each patient came to thyroid surgery without any prior treatment (of any kind). This clone turned up a few times. TCRdb reprocessed the PCR reads via MiXCR. The repertoire holds about 17,000 clones, with under 35% as singletons. Sequenced input: tumor tissue. The clonotype originates from a female donor with papillary thyroid cancer or a benign thyroid nodule (not recorded which). Some clones in this sample may be carry-over from other donors' samples.

In nucleotides, the CDR3 is TGTGCCAGTAGTATGGCCCCCACCGGGTCCTACAATGAGCAGTTCTTC. Translation gives CASSMAPTGSYNEQFF. The chain links TRBV19 to TRBJ2-1; D ambiguous. The V gene's germline CDR1 is LNHDA and CDR2 SQIVND (reference sequence). V lost 3 bases to trimming and J lost 1 base, with 13 bases between them. CDR3 length: 16 amino acids.